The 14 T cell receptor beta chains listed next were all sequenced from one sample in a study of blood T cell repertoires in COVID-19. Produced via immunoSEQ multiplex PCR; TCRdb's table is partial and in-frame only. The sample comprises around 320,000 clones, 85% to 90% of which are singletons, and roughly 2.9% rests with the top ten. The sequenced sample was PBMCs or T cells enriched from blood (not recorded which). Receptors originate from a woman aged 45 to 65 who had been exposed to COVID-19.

CDR3 DNA sequence: TGTGCCACCGCGAGTGCTTCCAACTACGAGCAGTACTTC. Its translation is CATASASNYEQYF. The chain combines TRBV15 with TRBJ2-7; D is ambiguous. This CDR3 is 13 amino acids long. V lost 8 bases and J 3 bases, leaving 14 bases between the germline ends. Germline CDR1 is LNHNV and CDR2 is YYDKDF (reference sequence). Drawing the rest from reference TRBV15 and TRBJ2-7, the complete variable domain is DAMVIQNPRYQVTQFGKPVTLSCSQTLNHNVMYWYQQKSSQAPKLLFHYYDKDFNNEADTPDNFQSRRPNTSFCFLDIRSPGLGDTAMYLCATASASNYEQYFGPGTRLTVT.

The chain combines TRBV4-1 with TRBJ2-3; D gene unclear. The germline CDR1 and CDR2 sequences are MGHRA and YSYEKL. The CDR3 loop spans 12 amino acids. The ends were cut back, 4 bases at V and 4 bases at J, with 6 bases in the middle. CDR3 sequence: CASSLPADTQYF. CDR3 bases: TGCGCCAGCAGCCTTCCGGCAGATACGCAGTATTTT.

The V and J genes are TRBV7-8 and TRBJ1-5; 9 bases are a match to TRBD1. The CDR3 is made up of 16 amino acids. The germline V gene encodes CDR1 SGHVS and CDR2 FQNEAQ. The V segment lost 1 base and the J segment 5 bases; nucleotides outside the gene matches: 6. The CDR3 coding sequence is TGTGCCAGCAGCTTAGTGGGCGGGACAGGGTATCAGCCCCAGCATTTT. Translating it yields CASSLVGGTGYQPQHF.

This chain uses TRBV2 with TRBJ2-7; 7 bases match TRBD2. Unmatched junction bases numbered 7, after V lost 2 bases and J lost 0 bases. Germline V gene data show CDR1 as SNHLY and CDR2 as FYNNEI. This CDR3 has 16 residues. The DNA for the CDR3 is TGTGCCAGCAGTGAATCGTCTAGCGGCCTCTCCTACGAGCAGTACTTC. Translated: CASSESSSGLSYEQYF.

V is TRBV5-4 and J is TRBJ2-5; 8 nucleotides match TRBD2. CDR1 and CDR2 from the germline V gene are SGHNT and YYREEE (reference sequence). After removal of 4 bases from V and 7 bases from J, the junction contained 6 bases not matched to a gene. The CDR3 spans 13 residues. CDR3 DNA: TGTGCCAGCAGCCCGGGGGGGGAGCGGACCCAGTACTTC. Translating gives CASSPGGERTQYF.

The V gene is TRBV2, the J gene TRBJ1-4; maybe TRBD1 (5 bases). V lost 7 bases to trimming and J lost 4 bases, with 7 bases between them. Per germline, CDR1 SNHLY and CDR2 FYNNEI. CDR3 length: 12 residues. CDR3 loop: CASNRNNEKLFF. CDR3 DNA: TGTGCCAGCAACAGGAATAATGAAAAACTGTTTTTT.

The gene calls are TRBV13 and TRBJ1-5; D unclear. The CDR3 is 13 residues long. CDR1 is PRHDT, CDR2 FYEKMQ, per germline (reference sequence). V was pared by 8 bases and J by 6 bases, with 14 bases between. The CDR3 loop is CASGRGPAQPQHF. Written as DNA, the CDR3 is TGTGCCAGCGGTAGAGGGCCAGCTCAGCCCCAGCATTTT.

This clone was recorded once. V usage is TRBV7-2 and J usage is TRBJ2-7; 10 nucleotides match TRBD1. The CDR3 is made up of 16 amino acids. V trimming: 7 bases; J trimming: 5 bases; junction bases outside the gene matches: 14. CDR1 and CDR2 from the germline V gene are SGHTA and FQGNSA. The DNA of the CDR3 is TGTGCCAGCAACCCTATACCGGGACAGGGGATCCACGAGCAGTACTTC. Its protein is CASNPIPGQGIHEQYF.

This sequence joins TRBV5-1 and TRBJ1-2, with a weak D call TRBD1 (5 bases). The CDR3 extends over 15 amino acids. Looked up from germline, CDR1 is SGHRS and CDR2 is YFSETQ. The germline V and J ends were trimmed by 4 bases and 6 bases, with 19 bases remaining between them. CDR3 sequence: CASSPNLQGSDGYTF. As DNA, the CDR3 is TGCGCCAGCAGCCCGAACCTCCAGGGTTCCGATGGCTACACCTTC.

CDR3 bases: TGTGCCAGTAACAAGCAGGGGACAGATACGCAGTATTTT. Its protein is CASNKQGTDTQYF. The gene calls are TRBV19 and TRBJ2-3, with TRBD1 as a possible D gene (6 bases). Trimming left V 7 bases short and J 3 bases short, with 11 bases between. The CDR3 runs to 13 residues. Germline V gene lookup returns CDR1 LNHDA and CDR2 SQIVND (reference sequence).

DNA of the CDR3: TGTGCCACCAGCAGAGACCCCGGGACAGGGGGTAGAGAGACCCAGTACTTC. It is translated as CATSRDPGTGGRETQYF. The chain combines TRBV15 with TRBJ2-5, with TRBD1 matching 11 bases. The germline CDR1 and CDR2 sequences are LNHNV and YYDKDF (reference sequence). The V segment lost 0 bases and the J segment 4 bases; nucleotides outside the gene matches: 7. The CDR3 is 17 residues long.

The CDR3 nucleotides are TGTGCCAGCAGCGGAATTGGGACAGGGGACCCGTTTAACACTGAAGCTTTCTTT. Amino acid sequence: CASSGIGTGDPFNTEAFF. The V gene is TRBV5-6, the J gene TRBJ1-1; 10 nucleotides agree with TRBD1. In germline, CDR1 is SGHDT, CDR2 YYEEEE. The ends lost 4 bases at V and 2 bases at J; junction bases unmatched: 14. The length of the CDR3 is 18 residues.

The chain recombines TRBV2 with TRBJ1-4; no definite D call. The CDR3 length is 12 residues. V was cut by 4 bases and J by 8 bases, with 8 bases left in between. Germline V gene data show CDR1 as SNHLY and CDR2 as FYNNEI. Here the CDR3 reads CASSAGREKLFF. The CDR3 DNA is TGTGCCAGCAGTGCGGGTAGGGAAAAACTGTTTTTT. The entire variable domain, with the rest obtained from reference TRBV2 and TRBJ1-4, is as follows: EPEVTQTPSHQVTQMGQEVILRCVPISNHLYFYWYRQILGQKVEFLVSFYNNEISEKSEIFDDQFSVERPDGSNFTLKIRSTKLEDSAMYFCASSAGREKLFFGSGTQLSVL.

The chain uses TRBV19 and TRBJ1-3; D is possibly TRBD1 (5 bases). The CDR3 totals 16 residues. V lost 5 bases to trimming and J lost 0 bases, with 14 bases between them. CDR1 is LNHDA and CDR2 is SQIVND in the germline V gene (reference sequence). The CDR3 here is CASSQAGRRSGNTIYF. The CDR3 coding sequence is TGTGCCAGTAGTCAAGCGGGACGTCGCTCTGGAAACACCATATATTTT.